These T cell receptor beta chains were read from a single sample in a study of CD8 T cells in ankylosing spondylitis. TCRdb recomputed calls from the 5' RACE reads with MiXCR, one row per CDR3 protein. The data show 300,000 to 400,000 distinct CDR3 sequences, around a tenth seen once. Specimen: blood, either unsorted or a sorted T cell fraction (not recorded which). The receptors shown here come from a female donor with ankylosing spondylitis or in good health (not recorded which). Both conserved end residues are part of each CDR3. The D gene is left open where the match is weak. Size values are once, few and many counts, or a class for expanded clones, and some rows have none.

many	TRBJ2-3	-	TRBV6-5	TGTGCCAGCAGTTACTCGCGGCTAGATACGCAGTATTTT	CASSYSRLDTQYF
many	TRBJ2-7	-	TRBV29-1	TGCAGCGTTGGAAACCTTAACGAGCAGTACTTC	CSVGNLNEQYF
many	TRBJ1-2	-	TRBV20-1	TGCAGTGCTAGGACGGACTATGGCTACACCTTC	CSARTDYGYTF
-	TRBJ2-7	-	TRBV20-1	TGCAGTGCTAGGGAGCCAATGGGACTCCACGGGGAGCAGTACTTC	CSAREPMGLHGEQYF
few	TRBJ1-3	TRBD1	TRBV12-3/TRBV12-4	TGTGCCAGCAGCCCCCTCATAGGGACAGGCTCTGGAAACACCATATATTTT	CASSPLIGTGSGNTIYF
many	TRBJ2-3	-	TRBV30	TGTGCCTGGAGTGTACTCGAAGACCGCACAGATACGCAGTATTTT	CAWSVLEDRTDTQYF
many	TRBJ1-6	-	TRBV12-3/TRBV12-4	TGTGCCAGCAGACGCCCGGGTTCACCCCTCCACTTT	CASRRPGSPLHF
many	TRBJ2-7	TRBD2	TRBV20-1	TGCAGTGTACCCACTAGCGGGACCCGGGAGCAGTACTTC	CSVPTSGTREQYF
many	TRBJ2-1	-	TRBV12-3/TRBV12-4	TGTGCCAGCAGTCCCCAATACAATGAGCAGTTCTTC	CASSPQYNEQFF
few	TRBJ2-1	TRBD2	TRBV20-1	TGCAGTGCTAGAACCCCTTTAGCGGGGGGGCCGGGCAATGAGCAGTTCTTC	CSARTPLAGGPGNEQFF
few	TRBJ2-2	TRBD2	TRBV28	TGTGCCAGCAGTTTTAGCGCTAGCGGGCGCACCGGGGAGCTGTTTTTT	CASSFSASGRTGELFF
-	TRBJ1-2	TRBD1	TRBV12-3/TRBV12-4	TGTGCCATCAGTTGGGGCATGGGACAGGGTGGAATATGGGACTATGGCTACACCTTC	CAISWGMGQGGIWDYGYTF
-	TRBJ2-2	TRBD1	TRBV12-3/TRBV12-4	TGTGCCAGCACCAGACCCGGGACAGGGGCCACCGGGGAGCTGTTTTTT	CASTRPGTGATGELFF
-	TRBJ2-1	TRBD2	TRBV7-2	TGTGCCAGCAGCTTAGCGAAGCTAGCGGGGGGGAGCTCCTACAATGAGCAGTTCTTC	CASSLAKLAGGSSYNEQFF
few	TRBJ2-2	-	TRBV7-9	TGTGCCAACTCGGTCGTGGCTAACACCGGGGAGCTGTTTTTT	CANSVVANTGELFF
many	TRBJ2-7	TRBD1	TRBV5-1	TGTGCCAGCAGCCTGGGACAGGACTACGAGCAGTACTTC	CASSLGQDYEQYF
many	TRBJ2-3	-	TRBV3-1	TGTGCCAGCAGCCAAGAATCAAGGGTGCAGTATTTT	CASSQESRVQYF
few	TRBJ2-3	TRBD2	TRBV9	TGTGCCAGCAGTCAAACTGCGGGAGGGCCAGATACGCAGTATTTT	CASSQTAGGPDTQYF
many	TRBJ2-7	-	TRBV7-9	TGTGCCAGCAGCACCACGGGGCGAGCGGACAATTCCTACGAGCAGTACTTC	CASSTTGRADNSYEQYF
many	TRBJ2-6	-	TRBV10-3	TGTGCCATCGCCGGTTCTTCTGGGGCCAACGTCCTGACTTTC	CAIAGSSGANVLTF